This passage covers 2 T cell receptor beta chains from one sample sequenced in a study of shared clonotypes between healthy human individuals. Sequenced by immunoSEQ multiplex PCR; TCRdb stores in-frame clones only, minus some. This sample yields 2 million to 3 million clones, of which more than 80% are seen a single time; about 0.13% belongs to the top ten. Sequencing used naive CD4+ T cells sorted from blood. The subset here: CD45RA+ positively selected. These receptors all come from a man in his late teens or twenties in good health.

The chain couples TRBV11-2 to TRBJ2-5, with D tentatively TRBD1 (6 bases). V shed 5 bases and J shed 5 bases, with 12 bases lying between them. In germline, CDR1 is SGHAT, CDR2 FQNNGV. The CDR3 is 13 amino acids. The CDR3 loop reads CASSRGISETQYF. DNA for the CDR3: TGTGCCAGCAGCAGGGGGATTTCGGAGACCCAGTACTTC.

The DNA for the CDR3 is TGTGCCAGCAGCGTAGTCCCCGGGGGAAAATACAATGAGCAGTTCTTC. This translates into CASSVVPGGKYNEQFF. This chain uses TRBV9 with TRBJ2-1; possibly TRBD2 for D (6 bases). Trimming left V 0 bases short and J 4 bases short, with 14 bases between. The CDR3 consists of 16 residues. The germline gives CDR1 SGDLS, CDR2 YYNGEE.